The 30 T cell receptor beta chains presented below share a single source sample, sequenced in a study of blood T cell repertoires in COVID-19. Sequenced by immunoSEQ multiplex PCR; TCRdb stores in-frame clones only, minus some. Counted here are over 100,000 clones, 87% occurring once; the ten biggest clones make up 15%. The source material was peripheral blood. The origin of the receptors is a man between 45 and 60 years old with acute or convalescent COVID-19.

This chain joins TRBV5-1 and TRBJ1-1, with 7 bases fitting TRBD1. V trimming: 0 bases; J trimming: 1 base; junction bases outside the gene matches: 6. CDR1 and CDR2 from the germline V gene are SGHRS and YFSETQ. The CDR3 consists of 16 residues. The CDR3 DNA reads as TGCGCCAGCAGCTTGGGACAGGGAAGTGGGAACACTGAAGCTTTCTTT. Translated: CASSLGQGSGNTEAFF.

The V call is TRBV14, the J call TRBJ2-7; weak D call: TRBD1 (5 bases). The CDR3 contains 13 residues. From germline, CDR1 is SGHDN and CDR2 FVKESK. V dropped 5 bases and J dropped 13 bases, with 21 bases sitting between them. In nucleotides, the CDR3 is TGTGCCAGCAGCAATGTAGGTACGGCAGGGTTTTACTTC. Translating it yields CASSNVGTAGFYF.

V usage is TRBV11-3 and J usage is TRBJ2-1; 9 bases line up with TRBD1. The CDR3 extends over 15 amino acids. Trimming removed 3 bases from V and 4 bases from J; junction bases left unmatched: 4. CDR1 is SGHNT, CDR2 YENEEA, per germline. CDR3 in amino acids: CASSFRDRAYNEQFF. The CDR3 DNA follows: TGTGCCAGCAGCTTTCGGGACAGGGCTTACAATGAGCAGTTCTTC.

The V gene is TRBV19, the J gene TRBJ2-7; 10 bases match TRBD1. Unmatched junction bases numbered 5, after V lost 4 bases and J lost 5 bases. The CDR3 is 14 amino acids. CDR1 LNHDA and CDR2 SQIVND come from the germline V gene (reference sequence). Here the CDR3 reads CASSKDRGSDEQYF. In DNA form, the CDR3 reads TGTGCCAGTAGTAAGGACAGGGGGTCCGACGAGCAGTACTTC.

CDR3 DNA: TGTGCCAGCAGCCCGCTAGCGGGAGGAGAAACCGGGGAGCTGTTTTTT. Its translation is CASSPLAGGETGELFF. The genes are TRBV11-3 and TRBJ2-2; TRBD2 matches at 11 bases. With V trimmed by 5 bases and J by 5 bases, 7 bases remained unmatched. The V gene's germline CDR1 is SGHNT and CDR2 YENEEA. The CDR3 length is 16 residues.

This chain links TRBV5-4 with TRBJ2-1; the D gene is possibly TRBD2 (5 bases). Trimming cost V 4 bases and J 0 bases, with 14 bases left between them. Germline V gives CDR1 SGHNT, CDR2 YYREEE (reference sequence). The CDR3 runs 16 residues. The CDR3 region is CASSVGGWASYNEQFF. The CDR3 DNA is TGTGCCAGCAGCGTGGGCGGGTGGGCCTCCTACAATGAGCAGTTCTTC.

This chain links TRBV14 with TRBJ2-3; D might be TRBD2 (5 bases). V gave up 4 bases and J gave up 0 bases, with 14 bases separating them. The CDR3 is 16 amino acids. CDR1 is SGHDN, CDR2 FVKESK, per germline. The CDR3 loop reads CASSLSMRTSTDTQYF. For the CDR3, the DNA is TGTGCCAGCAGCCTCAGTATGCGGACTAGCACAGATACGCAGTATTTT.

The rearrangement uses TRBV30 and TRBJ2-5; 8 positions match TRBD2. V lost 3 bases and J lost 4; bases outside the gene matches: 7. This CDR3 is built from 14 residues. The germline CDR1 and CDR2 sequences are GTSNPN and SVGIG (reference sequence). As DNA, the CDR3 is TGTGCCTGGAGCCCGGGAGGGGCACGAGAGACCCAGTACTTC. Amino acid sequence: CAWSPGGARETQYF. Variable domain in full (rest from reference TRBV30 and TRBJ2-5): SQTIHQWPATLVQPVGSPLSLECTVEGTSNPNLYWYRQAAGRGLQLLFYSVGIGQISSEVPQNLSASRPQDRQFILSSKKLLLSDSGFYLCAWSPGGARETQYFGPGTRLLVL.

The genes are TRBV5-1 and TRBJ1-1; D not resolved. Germline-derived CDR1 and CDR2 are SGHRS and YFSETQ. The CDR3 loop spans 14 amino acids. V was clipped by 5 bases and J by 2 bases, with 13 bases between them. The CDR3 nucleotides read TGCGCCAGCAGAGGATGGGGAGACAACACTGAAGCTTTCTTT. Protein product: CASRGWGDNTEAFF.

CDR3 residues: CASSVTGPQETQYF. As DNA, the CDR3 is TGTGCCAGCAGTGTGACAGGGCCCCAAGAGACCCAGTACTTC. The V call is TRBV28, the J call TRBJ2-5; TRBD1 matches 7 bases. V shed 5 bases, J shed 1 base, and the junction held 4 bases outside the gene matches. The CDR3 loop spans 14 amino acids. Germline V lookup: CDR1 MDHEN, CDR2 SYDVKM.

The count of this clone is one. V gene TRBV27 combines with J gene TRBJ2-2; 7 positions agree with TRBD1. The germline V gene encodes CDR1 MNHEY and CDR2 SMNVEV (reference sequence). The CDR3 extends over 15 amino acids. The junction had 7 bases not matched to a gene; V was cut back by 3 bases and J by 6 bases. CDR3 bases: TGTGCCAGCAGTTTGACAGGGCGGGCCGCCGGGGAGCTGTTTTTT. As protein: CASSLTGRAAGELFF.

The chain combines TRBV5-1 with TRBJ1-1, with D possibly matching TRBD1 (5 bases). The CDR3 has 14 residues. Trimming shortened V by 0 bases and J by 5 bases, and 11 bases separated the two germline ends. Germline V lookup: CDR1 SGHRS, CDR2 YFSETQ. CDR3 sequence: CASSLEGPPTEAFF. CDR3 DNA: TGCGCCAGCAGCTTGGAGGGGCCCCCAACTGAAGCTTTCTTT.

The chain is built from TRBV5-6 and TRBJ2-1, with 14 bases matching TRBD2. V was clipped by 3 bases and J by 8 bases; unmatched bases: 4. Germline V gene lookup returns CDR1 SGHDT and CDR2 YYEEEE. The CDR3 has 15 residues. CDR3 loop: CASSSETSGRDEQFF. DNA of the CDR3: TGTGCCAGCAGCTCGGAGACTAGCGGGAGGGATGAGCAGTTCTTC.

A few counts support this clone. This chain joins TRBV4-1 and TRBJ1-5; D is unclear. CDR3 size: 17 residues. The V and J ends lost 4 bases and 6 bases respectively, with 22 bases between them. The V gene's germline CDR1 is MGHRA and CDR2 YSYEKL. The CDR3: CASSPVAAKGGIQPQHF. The CDR3 nucleotides are TGCGCCAGCAGCCCGGTCGCCGCAAAGGGAGGAATTCAGCCCCAGCATTTT.

The chain has TRBV11-3 and TRBJ2-5; no firm D call. Between the trimmed V and J ends, which lost 5 bases and 1 base, there was a span of 5 bases. Germline V CDR1 and CDR2: SGHNT, YENEEA. This CDR3 spans 12 amino acids. In DNA, the CDR3 is TGTGCCAGCAGCCCATTCCAAGAGACCCAGTACTTC. Translation gives CASSPFQETQYF.

The chain recombines TRBV10-3 with TRBJ2-5, with D tentatively TRBD1 (5 bases). The CDR3 spans 16 residues. V gave up 3 bases and J gave up 1 base, with 15 bases separating them. CDR1 and CDR2 (germline): ENHRY, SYGVKD. The CDR3 nucleotides are TGTGCCATCAGTGAAACAAGGAAACAGGCCCAAGAGACCCAGTACTTC. Amino acids: CAISETRKQAQETQYF.

The chain carries TRBV6-5 and TRBJ2-7; 8 positions match TRBD1. Germline V gene sequence: CDR1 MNHEY, CDR2 SVGAGI. This CDR3 has 14 amino acids. The ends lost 6 bases at V and 3 bases at J; junction bases unmatched: 7. CDR3 nucleotide sequence: TGTGCCAGCAGCATCGCAGGACAGGGCTACGAGCAGTACTTC. This translates into CASSIAGQGYEQYF.

The gene calls are TRBV28 and TRBJ2-3; 8 nucleotides agree with TRBD1. Per the germline V gene, CDR1 is MDHEN and CDR2 is SYDVKM. The trim removed 5 bases at V and 5 bases at J, leaving 6 bases unmatched. The CDR3 spans 14 residues. Here the CDR3 reads CASSPPGQGDTQYF. Here the CDR3 DNA reads TGTGCCAGCAGTCCCCCTGGACAGGGAGATACGCAGTATTTT.

V usage is TRBV10-3 and J usage is TRBJ2-2; perhaps TRBD2 as D (5 bases). Trimming stripped 10 bases from V and 3 bases from J, with 15 bases between. Looked up from germline, CDR1 is ENHRY and CDR2 is SYGVKD. The CDR3 has 14 residues. The CDR3 DNA reads TGTGCCACCGCGCGGGCTACCGACACCGGGGAGCTGTTTTTT. Protein product: CATARATDTGELFF.

This clone was recorded a few times. This chain connects TRBV5-1 to TRBJ1-6, with 8 positions matching TRBD1. V shed 3 bases and J 10 bases; nucleotides not matched to a gene: 12. The CDR3 has 16 amino acids. Germline values: CDR1 SGHRS, CDR2 YFSETQ. The CDR3 sequence is CASSYGTGSTGSPLHF. The CDR3 bases are TGCGCCAGCAGCTATGGGACAGGCTCGACCGGCTCACCCCTCCACTTT.

The J gene is TRBJ2-1, the V gene TRBV3-1 (or the pseudogene TRBV3-2); 9 nucleotides line up with TRBD1. The CDR3 has 14 amino acids. CDR1 is LGHDT and CDR2 is YNNKEL in the germline V gene (reference sequence). Unmatched junction bases numbered 4, after V lost 4 bases and J lost 6 bases. CDR3 in amino acids: CASSLPGQGNEQFF. The CDR3 nucleotides are TGTGCCAGCAGCCTTCCGGGACAGGGCAATGAGCAGTTCTTC.

V usage is TRBV5-4 and J usage is TRBJ2-1; D unclear. Germline lookup yields CDR1 SGHNT and CDR2 YYREEE (reference sequence). CDR3 length: 15 residues. Deletions cut 2 bases from V and 5 bases from J, with 14 bases between. The CDR3 here is CASSLMAVDDNEQFF. For the CDR3, the DNA is TGTGCCAGCAGCTTAATGGCGGTGGATGACAATGAGCAGTTCTTC.

The V gene is TRBV11-2, the J gene TRBJ2-2; 9 bases are shared with TRBD2. The V and J ends lost 4 bases and 4 bases, in that order; junction bases with no gene match: 4. The germline V gene encodes CDR1 SGHAT and CDR2 FQNNGV. The CDR3 sequence is 15 residues long. CDR3 region: CASSWGLAFTGELFF. For the CDR3, the DNA is TGTGCCAGCAGCTGGGGACTAGCCTTCACCGGGGAGCTGTTTTTT.

The chain carries TRBV24-1 and TRBJ2-2; D unclear. There are 14 residues in the CDR3. The germline V gene encodes CDR1 KGHDR and CDR2 SFDVKD. V lost 0 bases to trimming and J lost 6 bases, with 7 bases between them. DNA for the CDR3: TGTGCCACCAGTGATTTGGCGGTGGCCGGGGAGCTGTTTTTT. Translation: CATSDLAVAGELFF.

The rearrangement joins TRBV28 to TRBJ2-7; D possibly corresponds to TRBD2 (6 bases). This CDR3 is built from 16 residues. V lost 6 bases and J lost 6, with 24 bases in between. Germline V gene sequence: CDR1 MDHEN, CDR2 SYDVKM. Here the CDR3 DNA reads TGTGCCAGCAGGGAGACTGGGGTGGGAGGAAGTGGCGAGCAGTACTTC. This encodes CASRETGVGGSGEQYF.

The chain combines TRBV5-5 with TRBJ2-7; tentative D call: TRBD1 (5 bases). Trimming pared 5 bases from V and 6 bases from J, leaving 12 bases between. CDR3 length: 12 amino acids. Germline V gives CDR1 SGHKS, CDR2 YYEKEE (reference sequence). The DNA of the CDR3 is TGTGCCAGCAGGCAGACAGCGAGCGAGCAGTACTTC. Residues: CASRQTASEQYF.

The chain joins TRBV28 to TRBJ2-1; maybe TRBD1 (6 bases). CDR1 is MDHEN and CDR2 is SYDVKM in the germline V gene. V lost 6 bases and J 4 bases, leaving 22 bases between the germline ends. CDR3 length: 17 residues. The DNA for the CDR3 is TGTGCCAGCAGCCAACAGGGTCTTAGGGATATATACAATGAGCAGTTCTTC. It yields the protein CASSQQGLRDIYNEQFF.

As for this clone: The same CDR3 can be traced to other DNA sequences in this sample. This sequence joins TRBV5-1 and TRBJ1-2, with 9 bases aligning to TRBD1. Germline trimming cut 4 bases from V and 4 bases from J; bases unmatched to any gene: 8. The CDR3 is made up of 15 amino acids. CDR1 is SGHRS, CDR2 YFSETQ, per germline. CDR3 sequence: CASSPGTGGGYGYTF. The CDR3 DNA sequence: TGCGCCAGCAGCCCTGGTACAGGGGGCGGCTATGGCTACACCTTC.

The chain uses TRBV28 and TRBJ1-2; 10 nucleotides line up with TRBD1. CDR3 length: 18 residues. Germline-derived CDR1 and CDR2 are MDHEN and SYDVKM. The junction had 15 bases not matched to a gene; V was cut back by 5 bases and J by 3 bases. The CDR3 nucleotides read TGTGCCAGCAGTCTAGTAGAATCCGGGACAGGGGACGACTATGGCTACACCTTC. It is translated as CASSLVESGTGDDYGYTF.

A word on this clone: The sample holds other DNA sequences that translate to the same CDR3. The rearrangement joins TRBV24-1 to TRBJ2-1; TRBD2 agrees at 10 bases. Per germline, CDR1 KGHDR and CDR2 SFDVKD. This CDR3 is built from 16 residues. V trimming: 3 bases; J trimming: 0 bases; junction bases outside the gene matches: 1. Written as DNA, the CDR3 is TGTGCCACCAGTGATCCTAGCGGGAGCTCCTACAATGAGCAGTTCTTC. Amino acids: CATSDPSGSSYNEQFF.